This is a list of T cell receptor beta chains from one sample in a study of beta chain features in type 1 diabetes. Sequenced by immunoSEQ multiplex PCR; TCRdb stores in-frame clones only, minus some. The data contain hundreds of thousands of clones, approximately 14% of them seen just once; the ten biggest clones take up under 0.02%. The specimen sequenced was naive CD4+ T cells from blood. The receptors derive from a man aged 25 to 40 with type 1 diabetes. Both conserved end residues are part of each CDR3. A D gene is named only where the DNA matches it firmly. Size is omitted from some rows. Given values are once, few, many or a class for expanded clones.

v_gene,abundance,d_gene,j_gene,CDR3aa,CDR3nt
TRBV4-3,many,TRBD1,TRBJ2-1,CASSQDWQGDNEQFF,TGCGCCAGCAGCCAAGATTGGCAGGGGGACAATGAGCAGTTCTTC
TRBV5-1,once,TRBD1,TRBJ2-5,CASSQRKQGGETQYF,TGCGCCAGCAGCCAGCGTAAACAGGGGGGTGAGACCCAGTACTTC
TRBV5-1,few,TRBD2,TRBJ2-1,CASSLEVAGSAEQFF,TGCGCCAGCAGCTTGGAAGTAGCGGGAAGTGCTGAGCAGTTCTTC
TRBV21-1,few,.,TRBJ2-3,CARDRVADTQYF,TGTGCCAGGGACAGGGTCGCAGATACGCAGTATTTT
TRBV18,few,TRBD1,TRBJ1-5,CASSEGQYSNQPQHF,TGTGCCAGCTCCGAGGGACAGTATAGCAATCAGCCCCAGCATTTT
TRBV29-1,few,TRBD1,TRBJ1-1,CSALDRVPTEAFF,TGCAGCGCCTTGGACAGGGTCCCCACTGAAGCTTTCTTT
TRBV7-9,many,.,TRBJ2-6,CASGPGANVLTF,TGTGCCAGCGGCCCTGGGGCCAACGTCCTGACTTTC
TRBV30,few,TRBD2,TRBJ2-7,CACLAGGYHEQYF,TGTGCCTGTTTAGCGGGAGGTTATCACGAGCAGTACTTC
TRBV7-9,.,.,TRBJ2-3,CASSSSGSTDTQYF,TGTGCCAGCAGCTCCAGCGGGAGCACAGATACGCAGTATTTT
TRBV7-9,.,TRBD2,TRBJ2-7,CASGGGGSNKAYEQYF,TGTGCCAGCGGGGGGGGAGGATCCAACAAGGCGTACGAGCAGTACTTC
TRBV9,few,TRBD2,TRBJ2-3,CASSVVVAGDTQYF,TGTGCCAGCAGCGTAGTGGTAGCGGGAGACACGCAGTATTTT
TRBV9,.,TRBD1,TRBJ2-7,CASSVEGGREQYF,TGTGCCAGCAGCGTAGAAGGGGGCCGCGAGCAGTACTTC
TRBV4-2,.,.,TRBJ1-2,CASSQSDSSYGYTF,TGTGCCAGCAGCCAGTCAGACAGTAGCTATGGCTACACCTTC
TRBV29-1,few,TRBD2,TRBJ2-1,CSVAGTSGSFEQFF,TGCAGCGTAGCCGGGACTAGCGGGAGTTTTGAGCAGTTCTTC
TRBV6-1,.,.,TRBJ2-2,CASMPGFNTGELFF,TGTGCCAGCATGCCCGGGTTTAACACCGGGGAGCTGTTTTTT
TRBV6-6,.,TRBD1,TRBJ1-5,CASSGQGLGQPQHF,TGTGCCAGCAGTGGACAGGGATTAGGTCAGCCCCAGCATTTT
TRBV2,.,.,TRBJ1-2,CASSEGLTYGYTF,TGTGCCAGCAGTGAAGGTCTCACTTATGGCTACACCTTC
TRBV5-1,.,.,TRBJ2-7,CASSSPGQEQYF,TGCGCCAGCAGCTCGCCGGGACAAGAGCAGTACTTC
TRBV6-6,few,.,TRBJ1-1,CASLGLRRNTEAFF,TGTGCCAGCCTGGGGCTGCGAAGGAACACTGAAGCTTTCTTT
TRBV4-3,.,.,TRBJ2-3,CASSLGLDTDTQYF,TGCGCCAGCAGCCTAGGACTCGACACAGATACGCAGTATTTT
TRBV6-1,few,.,TRBJ2-6,CASSRGSAGANVLTF,TGTGCCAGCAGTCGAGGGTCTGCCGGGGCCAACGTCCTGACTTTC
TRBV30,.,.,TRBJ1-2,CAFDGTNYGYTF,TGTGCCTTCGACGGGACTAACTATGGCTACACCTTC
TRBV9,.,TRBD2,TRBJ2-2,CASSGLASTGELFF,TGTGCCAGCAGCGGACTAGCCTCGACCGGGGAGCTGTTTTTT
TRBV19,.,TRBD2,TRBJ2-5,CASSISGSWETQYF,TGTGCCAGTAGTATAAGCGGGAGCTGGGAGACCCAGTACTTC
TRBV27,few,.,TRBJ2-2,CASRAGATNTGELFF,TGTGCCAGCAGAGCAGGGGCCACGAACACCGGGGAGCTGTTTTTT
TRBV29-1,few,.,TRBJ1-2,CSVEDGGAYGYTF,TGCAGCGTTGAGGACGGGGGAGCCTATGGCTACACCTTC
TRBV7-3,.,.,TRBJ2-7,CASSLTLASGAEQYF,TGTGCCAGCAGCTTAACTCTGGCAAGTGGGGCCGAGCAGTACTTC
TRBV2,few,.,TRBJ1-1,CASSGEGLGTEAFF,TGTGCCAGCAGTGGCGAGGGTTTGGGCACTGAAGCTTTCTTT
TRBV7-2,few,TRBD2,TRBJ2-2,CASSPRLAGGWELFF,TGTGCCAGCAGCCCTAGACTAGCGGGAGGATGGGAGCTGTTTTTT
TRBV19,few,.,TRBJ2-1,CASSTSTTYNEQFF,TGTGCCAGTAGTACCTCGACTACCTACAATGAGCAGTTCTTC
TRBV27,.,.,TRBJ1-2,CASSSEGLYGYTF,TGTGCCAGCTCAAGTGAGGGTTTATATGGCTACACCTTC
TRBV9,few,TRBD1,TRBJ2-5,CASSAQDRVGTQYF,TGTGCCAGCAGCGCCCAGGACAGGGTGGGGACCCAGTACTTC
TRBV5-4,.,.,TRBJ1-4,CASSSKTDEKLFF,TGTGCCAGCAGCTCCAAGACAGACGAAAAACTGTTTTTT
TRBV9,few,TRBD1,TRBJ1-2,CASSHKGDRAYGYTF,TGTGCCAGCAGCCACAAAGGGGACAGGGCTTATGGCTACACCTTC
TRBV4-1,.,.,TRBJ2-3,CASSKVSLEGTDTQYF,TGCGCCAGCAGCAAAGTGTCCCTAGAAGGCACAGATACGCAGTATTTT
TRBV19,.,.,TRBJ2-1,CASSIAGVGEQFF,TGTGCCAGTAGTATAGCGGGAGTAGGTGAGCAGTTCTTC